This T cell receptor (beta chain) came from a study of blood T cell repertoires in COVID-19. CDR3 size: 14 residues. Germline-derived CDR1 and CDR2 are SGHDT and YYEEEE. V dropped 3 bases and J dropped 2 bases, with 12 bases sitting between them. Exposed participants encountered a COVID-19 case during the 2 weeks preceding study entry. Only in-frame clones appear in the TCRdb table, and some are missing; sequencing was by immunoSEQ multiplex PCR. This sample has 200,000 to 250,000 clones, with 88% found just once. The J gene is TRBJ2-7, the V gene TRBV5-6; possible D gene TRBD2, 6 bases. This TCR was recovered from a woman aged 25 to 39 who had been exposed to COVID-19. Sample: PBMCs or T cells enriched from blood (not recorded which). Here the CDR3 DNA reads TGTGCCAGCAGCTCGGGAGACACTACCTACGAGCAGTACTTC. Translated, it gives CASSSGDTTYEQYF.